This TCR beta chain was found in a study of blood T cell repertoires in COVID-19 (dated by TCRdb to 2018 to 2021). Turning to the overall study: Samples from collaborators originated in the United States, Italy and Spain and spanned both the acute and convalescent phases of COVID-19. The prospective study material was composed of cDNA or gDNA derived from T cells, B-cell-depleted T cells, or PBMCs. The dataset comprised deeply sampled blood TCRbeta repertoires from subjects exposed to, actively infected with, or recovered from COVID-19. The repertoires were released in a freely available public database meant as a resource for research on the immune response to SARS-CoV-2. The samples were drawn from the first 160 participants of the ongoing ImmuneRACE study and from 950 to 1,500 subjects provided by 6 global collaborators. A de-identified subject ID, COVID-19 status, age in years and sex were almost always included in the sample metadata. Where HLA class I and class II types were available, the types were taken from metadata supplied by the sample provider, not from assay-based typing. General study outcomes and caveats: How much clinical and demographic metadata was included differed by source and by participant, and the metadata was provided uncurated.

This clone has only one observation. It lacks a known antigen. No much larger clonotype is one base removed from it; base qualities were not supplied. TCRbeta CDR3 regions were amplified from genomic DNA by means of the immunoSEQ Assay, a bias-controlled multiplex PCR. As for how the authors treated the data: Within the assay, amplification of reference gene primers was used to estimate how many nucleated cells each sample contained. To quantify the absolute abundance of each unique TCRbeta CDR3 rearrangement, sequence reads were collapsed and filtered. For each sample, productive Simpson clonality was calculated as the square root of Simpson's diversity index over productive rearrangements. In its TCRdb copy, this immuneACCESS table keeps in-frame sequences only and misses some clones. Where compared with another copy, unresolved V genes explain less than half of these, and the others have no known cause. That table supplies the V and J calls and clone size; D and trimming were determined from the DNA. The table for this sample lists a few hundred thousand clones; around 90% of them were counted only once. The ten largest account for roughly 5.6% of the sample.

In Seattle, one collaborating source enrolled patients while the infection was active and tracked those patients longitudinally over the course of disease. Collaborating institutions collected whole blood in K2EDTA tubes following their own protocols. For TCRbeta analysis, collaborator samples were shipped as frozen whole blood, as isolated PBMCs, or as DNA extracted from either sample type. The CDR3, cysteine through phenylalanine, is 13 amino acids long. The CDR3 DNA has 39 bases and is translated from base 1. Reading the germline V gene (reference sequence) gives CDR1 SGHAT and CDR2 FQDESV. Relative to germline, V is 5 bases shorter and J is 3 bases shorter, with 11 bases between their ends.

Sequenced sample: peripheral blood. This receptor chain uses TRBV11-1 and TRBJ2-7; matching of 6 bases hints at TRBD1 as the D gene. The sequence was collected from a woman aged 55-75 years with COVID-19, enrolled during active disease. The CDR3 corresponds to CASSDRSLYEQYF. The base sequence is TGTGCCAGCAGCGACAGGTCACTCTACGAGCAGTACTTC.